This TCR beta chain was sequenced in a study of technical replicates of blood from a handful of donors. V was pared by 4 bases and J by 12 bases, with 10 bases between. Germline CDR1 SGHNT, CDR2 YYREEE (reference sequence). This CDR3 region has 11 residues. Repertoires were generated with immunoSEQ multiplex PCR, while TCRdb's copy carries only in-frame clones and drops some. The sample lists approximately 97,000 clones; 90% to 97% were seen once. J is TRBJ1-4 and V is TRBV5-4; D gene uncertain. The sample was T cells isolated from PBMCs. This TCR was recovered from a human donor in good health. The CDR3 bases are TGTGCCAGCAGCCGCGGGCGGGAACTGTTTTTT. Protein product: CASSRGRELFF. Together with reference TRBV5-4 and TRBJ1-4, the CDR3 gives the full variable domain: ETGVTQSPTHLIKTRGQQVTLRCSSQSGHNTVSWYQQALGQGPQFIFQYYREEENGRGNFPPRFSGLQFPNYSSELNVNALELDDSALYLCASSRGRELFFGSGTQLSVL.